These T cell receptor beta chains were read from a single sample in a study of preoperative IRX-2 immunotherapy in early breast cancer. The data were produced by immunoSEQ multiplex PCR, yet TCRdb's version contains in-frame clones alone and is incomplete. The table records fewer than 70,000 clones, approximately 93% of them present only once. This specimen was acquired from a patient treated with IRX-2 immunotherapy. These receptors all stem from a human donor with breast cancer. CDR3s include the opening cysteine and the closing phenylalanine or tryptophan. Each record gives: J gene, V gene, clone size, D gene, CDR3 DNA, CDR3 protein. The D gene is left open where the match is weak. Size values are once, few and many counts, or a class for expanded clones, and some rows have none.

TRBJ2-7 TRBV28 NA NA TGTGCCAGCAGTTTGTCAGGATACGAGCAGTACTTC CASSLSGYEQYF
TRBJ1-2 TRBV5-1 NA NA TGCGCCAGCAGCTTGGAGGGGCAGTCCCTATCCCGCTATGGCTACACCTTC CASSLEGQSLSRYGYTF
TRBJ2-5 TRBV18 once NA TGTGCCAGCTCACCAGGACGAGAGACCCAGTACTTC CASSPGRETQYF
TRBJ2-3 TRBV9 NA NA TGTGCCAGCAGCCCCCAAGCTAGCTGGGATACGCAGTATTTT CASSPQASWDTQYF
TRBJ2-3 TRBV5-4 NA TRBD2 TGTGCCAGCAGCATCCTAGCGGGAGGGCCCCCAGATACGCAGTATTTT CASSILAGGPPDTQYF
TRBJ2-1 TRBV6-6 NA TRBD2 TGTGCCAGCAGTTACTCGCCGGCTAGCGGGAAGCAGTTCTTC CASSYSPASGKQFF
TRBJ1-5 TRBV19 NA NA TGTGCCAGTAGTTTGGGCAGGGCAGGGAATCAGCCCCAGCATTTT CASSLGRAGNQPQHF
TRBJ1-5 TRBV28 NA NA TGTGCCAGCATTCTTGGGGCTTGGGGAACTAGCAATCAGCCCCAGCATTTT CASILGAWGTSNQPQHF
TRBJ2-7 TRBV29-1 NA NA TGCAGCGTTGAAGGAGAAACCTACGAGCAGTACTTC CSVEGETYEQYF
TRBJ2-3 TRBV5-6 NA TRBD1 TGTGCCAGCAGCTCCCTCCGGGACAGGCCCCGCACGGATACGCAGTATTTT CASSSLRDRPRTDTQYF